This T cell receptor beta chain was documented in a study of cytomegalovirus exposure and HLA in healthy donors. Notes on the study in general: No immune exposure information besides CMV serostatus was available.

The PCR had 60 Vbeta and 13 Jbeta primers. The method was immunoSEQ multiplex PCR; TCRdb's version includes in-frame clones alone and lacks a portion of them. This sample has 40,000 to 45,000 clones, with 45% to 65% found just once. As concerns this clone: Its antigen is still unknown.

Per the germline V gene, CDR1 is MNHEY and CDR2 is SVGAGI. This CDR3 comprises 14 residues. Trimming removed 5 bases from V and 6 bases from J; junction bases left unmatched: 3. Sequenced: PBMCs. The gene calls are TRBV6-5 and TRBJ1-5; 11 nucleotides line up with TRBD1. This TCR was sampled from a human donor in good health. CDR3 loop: CASSGTGGRQPQHF. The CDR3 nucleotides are TGTGCCAGCAGTGGGACAGGGGGTCGTCAGCCCCAGCATTTT.